Sequencing of this T cell receptor (beta chain) was carried out in a study of Graves' ophthalmopathy and Graves' hyperthyroidism. In germline, CDR1 is LGHNT, CDR2 FRNRAP. The CDR3 sequence is 14 residues long. RNA transcripts were the template, and TCR beta CDR3 regions were amplified from them. First-round RT-PCR with HTBI primers preceded a second-round multiplex PCR. A single record per CDR3 protein comes from TCRdb applying MiXCR to the multiplex PCR reads. The sample carries 600,000 to 700,000 distinct CDR3 sequences, roughly 41% recorded once. Notes on this clonotype: The antigen is not known. The junction differs from germline at one of its ends, possibly a read error.

Other autoimmune diseases, uncontrolled infections, pregnancy or lactation led to the exclusion of patients. Findings and caveats of the study: At about 69% sensitivity and approximately 72% specificity, the model predicted progression of the ophthalmopathy. Distinction of ophthalmopathy from stable hyperthyroidism by a 13-signature model reached 85% to 90% sensitivity and 81.08% specificity. Most thyroid clonotypes expanded beyond 0.001 frequency were also found in blood.

This chain uses TRBV12-5 with TRBJ2-7; D could derive from TRBD1 or TRBD2 (5 bases each). The origin of this receptor is an adult man with Graves' ophthalmopathy. Specimen: peripheral blood. CDR3 nucleotide sequence: TGTTCTAGTGGTTTGGGACCTCAAGCCTACGAGCAGTACTTC. Protein sequence: CSSGLGPQAYEQYF.